This is a list of T cell receptor beta chains from one sample in a study of Ad26.COV2.S vaccination and SARS-CoV-2 variants. Generated by immunoSEQ multiplex PCR, the TCRdb table keeps only in-frame clones and is missing some. This table has roughly 510,000 clones, roughly nine tenths appearing once. The source material was peripheral blood, sampled in a trial of Ad26.COV2.S vaccine versus placebo. Receptor source: a person aged 18-60 years who received the Ad26.COV2.S COVID-19 vaccine or a placebo. Each CDR3 is given with its conserved first and last residue. The order of the fields is V gene, D gene, clone size, J gene, CDR3 protein, CDR3 DNA. A D gene is named only where the DNA matches it firmly. Rows give clone size only sometimes, using once, few, many, or a class for an expanded clone.

V gene: TRBV28
D gene: TRBD1
clone size: once
J gene: TRBJ1-5
CDR3 protein: CASSPGTGNQPQHF
CDR3 DNA: TGTGCCAGCAGTCCCGGGACAGGGAATCAGCCCCAGCATTTT

V gene: TRBV28
D gene: TRBD2
clone size: NA
J gene: TRBJ2-1
CDR3 protein: CASSLGGLALSTEQFF
CDR3 DNA: TGTGCCAGCAGTTTGGGAGGACTAGCTCTTTCAACTGAGCAGTTCTTC

V gene: TRBV20-1
D gene: NA
clone size: NA
J gene: TRBJ1-3
CDR3 protein: CSAPFGNTIYF
CDR3 DNA: TGCAGTGCCCCGTTTGGAAACACCATATATTTT

V gene: TRBV5-6
D gene: NA
clone size: once
J gene: TRBJ2-1
CDR3 protein: CASSFDNEQFF
CDR3 DNA: TGTGCCAGCAGCTTTGACAATGAGCAGTTCTTC

V gene: TRBV6-5
D gene: NA
clone size: NA
J gene: TRBJ2-1
CDR3 protein: CASIQNNEQFF
CDR3 DNA: TGTGCCAGCATCCAAAACAATGAGCAGTTCTTC

V gene: TRBV7-6
D gene: NA
clone size: NA
J gene: TRBJ2-1
CDR3 protein: CASSQPRESGSSYNEQFF
CDR3 DNA: TGTGCCAGCAGCCAACCGAGGGAGTCCGGGAGCTCCTACAATGAGCAGTTCTTC

V gene: TRBV3-1/TRBV3-2
D gene: NA
clone size: NA
J gene: TRBJ2-3
CDR3 protein: CASSQDAGAVTGDTQYF
CDR3 DNA: TGTGCCAGCAGCCAAGATGCGGGGGCGGTCACGGGGGATACGCAGTATTTT

V gene: TRBV29-1
D gene: NA
clone size: NA
J gene: TRBJ1-5
CDR3 protein: CSVAGAGQPQHF
CDR3 DNA: TGCAGCGTTGCAGGGGCAGGCCAGCCCCAGCATTTT

V gene: TRBV7-9
D gene: TRBD2
clone size: NA
J gene: TRBJ2-3
CDR3 protein: CASSFSQRGPTDTQYF
CDR3 DNA: TGTGCCAGCAGCTTCTCCCAGCGGGGCCCCACAGATACGCAGTATTTT

V gene: TRBV5-1
D gene: TRBD1
clone size: NA
J gene: TRBJ2-2
CDR3 protein: CASRSDREYAGELFF
CDR3 DNA: TGCGCCAGCAGGTCGGACAGGGAATATGCCGGGGAGCTGTTTTTT

V gene: TRBV11-1
D gene: TRBD1
clone size: once
J gene: TRBJ2-7
CDR3 protein: CASSFQQGAIEQYF
CDR3 DNA: TGTGCCAGCAGCTTTCAACAGGGGGCAATCGAGCAGTACTTC

V gene: TRBV29-1
D gene: NA
clone size: NA
J gene: TRBJ1-1
CDR3 protein: CSVEDPGEAFF
CDR3 DNA: TGCAGCGTGGAAGACCCCGGGGAAGCTTTCTTT

V gene: TRBV28
D gene: NA
clone size: NA
J gene: TRBJ1-3
CDR3 protein: CASSTDKLDGNTIYF
CDR3 DNA: TGTGCCAGCAGCACGGACAAGCTTGATGGAAACACCATATATTTT

V gene: TRBV7-2
D gene: TRBD2
clone size: NA
J gene: TRBJ2-2
CDR3 protein: CASSLVPSGYTGELFF
CDR3 DNA: TGTGCCAGCAGCTTAGTGCCTAGCGGGTACACCGGGGAGCTGTTTTTT

V gene: TRBV19
D gene: NA
clone size: NA
J gene: TRBJ1-1
CDR3 protein: CASSSQTQISEAFF
CDR3 DNA: TGTGCCAGTAGTTCCCAGACACAAATATCTGAAGCTTTCTTT

V gene: TRBV7-2
D gene: NA
clone size: NA
J gene: TRBJ1-5
CDR3 protein: CASSGRIGGNQPQHF
CDR3 DNA: TGTGCCAGCAGCGGCAGGATTGGGGGTAATCAGCCCCAGCATTTT

V gene: TRBV28
D gene: NA
clone size: once
J gene: TRBJ2-2
CDR3 protein: CASSSDRDDPGELFF
CDR3 DNA: TGTGCCAGCAGTTCGGACCGGGACGACCCCGGGGAGCTGTTTTTT

V gene: TRBV2
D gene: TRBD1
clone size: NA
J gene: TRBJ1-4
CDR3 protein: CASSRSGGDEKLFF
CDR3 DNA: TGTGCCAGCAGTAGATCAGGGGGGGATGAAAAACTGTTTTTT

V gene: TRBV6-6
D gene: NA
clone size: NA
J gene: TRBJ1-2
CDR3 protein: CASRLGGSPAHGYTF
CDR3 DNA: TGTGCCAGCAGGCTCGGCGGGTCACCGGCCCATGGCTACACCTTC

V gene: TRBV5-1
D gene: NA
clone size: few
J gene: TRBJ1-1
CDR3 protein: CASSREGTAYTEAFF
CDR3 DNA: TGCGCCAGCAGCAGGGAGGGGACCGCGTACACTGAAGCTTTCTTT

V gene: TRBV29-1
D gene: TRBD2
clone size: few
J gene: TRBJ2-1
CDR3 protein: CSVGDYPGDNEQFF
CDR3 DNA: TGCAGCGTTGGGGACTATCCAGGAGACAATGAGCAGTTCTTC

V gene: TRBV15
D gene: TRBD1
clone size: NA
J gene: TRBJ1-1
CDR3 protein: CATSGTRTGGGAFF
CDR3 DNA: TGTGCCACCAGCGGAACCCGGACAGGGGGCGGCGCTTTCTTT

V gene: TRBV7-2
D gene: NA
clone size: NA
J gene: TRBJ1-6
CDR3 protein: CASSLGGDGSPLHF
CDR3 DNA: TGTGCCAGCAGCTTGGGAGGGGACGGCTCACCCCTCCACTTT

V gene: TRBV2
D gene: TRBD2
clone size: NA
J gene: TRBJ2-2
CDR3 protein: CASRVRAHPPGLAGGTGELFF
CDR3 DNA: TGTGCCAGCAGGGTCCGGGCCCACCCCCCGGGACTAGCGGGGGGCACCGGGGAGCTGTTTTTT

V gene: TRBV5-1
D gene: TRBD1
clone size: few
J gene: TRBJ1-4
CDR3 protein: CASRQIPGTGMGLFF
CDR3 DNA: TGCGCCAGCAGGCAAATCCCCGGGACAGGGATGGGACTGTTTTTT

V gene: TRBV5-6
D gene: TRBD1
clone size: once
J gene: TRBJ1-1
CDR3 protein: CASSPLGQGLMNTEAFF
CDR3 DNA: TGTGCCAGCAGCCCACTTGGACAGGGACTCATGAACACTGAAGCTTTCTTT

V gene: TRBV28
D gene: NA
clone size: once
J gene: TRBJ2-7
CDR3 protein: CASSFPPRHEQYF
CDR3 DNA: TGTGCCAGCAGTTTCCCCCCTCGTCACGAGCAGTACTTC

V gene: TRBV28
D gene: NA
clone size: NA
J gene: TRBJ1-6
CDR3 protein: CASSPRTNSPLHF
CDR3 DNA: TGTGCCAGCAGTCCTCGGACTAACTCACCCCTCCACTTT

V gene: TRBV3-1/TRBV3-2
D gene: NA
clone size: few
J gene: TRBJ2-5
CDR3 protein: CASSQVRETQYF
CDR3 DNA: TGTGCCAGCAGCCAAGTCAGGGAGACCCAGTACTTC

V gene: TRBV29-1
D gene: NA
clone size: NA
J gene: TRBJ1-2
CDR3 protein: CSVEGGEGYTF
CDR3 DNA: TGCAGCGTTGAAGGCGGGGAGGGCTACACCTTC

V gene: TRBV19
D gene: NA
clone size: NA
J gene: TRBJ2-1
CDR3 protein: CASSIGSGWSSYNEQFF
CDR3 DNA: TGTGCCAGTAGTATAGGGTCCGGATGGAGCTCCTACAATGAGCAGTTCTTC

V gene: TRBV28
D gene: NA
clone size: NA
J gene: TRBJ2-1
CDR3 protein: CASSLFGQHNEQFF
CDR3 DNA: TGTGCCAGCAGTTTGTTCGGACAGCACAATGAGCAGTTCTTC

V gene: TRBV6-1
D gene: NA
clone size: once
J gene: TRBJ1-2
CDR3 protein: CASSELPGNYGYTF
CDR3 DNA: TGTGCCAGCAGTGAATTGCCCGGGAACTATGGCTACACCTTC

V gene: TRBV13
D gene: TRBD1
clone size: once
J gene: TRBJ1-2
CDR3 protein: CASSLGQGAVYGYTF
CDR3 DNA: TGTGCCAGCAGCTTAGGACAGGGGGCGGTTTATGGCTACACCTTC

V gene: TRBV14
D gene: NA
clone size: NA
J gene: TRBJ1-2
CDR3 protein: CASSLREGRANYGYTF
CDR3 DNA: TGTGCCAGCAGCCTAAGGGAGGGTCGAGCTAACTATGGCTACACCTTC

V gene: TRBV27
D gene: TRBD1
clone size: NA
J gene: TRBJ1-5
CDR3 protein: CASRLHRGGQPQHF
CDR3 DNA: TGTGCCAGCAGACTCCACAGGGGAGGTCAGCCCCAGCATTTT

V gene: TRBV7-9
D gene: TRBD1
clone size: NA
J gene: TRBJ1-2
CDR3 protein: CASSLAGTGLTRYTF
CDR3 DNA: TGTGCCAGCAGCTTAGCTGGGACAGGGCTCACGCGCTACACCTTC